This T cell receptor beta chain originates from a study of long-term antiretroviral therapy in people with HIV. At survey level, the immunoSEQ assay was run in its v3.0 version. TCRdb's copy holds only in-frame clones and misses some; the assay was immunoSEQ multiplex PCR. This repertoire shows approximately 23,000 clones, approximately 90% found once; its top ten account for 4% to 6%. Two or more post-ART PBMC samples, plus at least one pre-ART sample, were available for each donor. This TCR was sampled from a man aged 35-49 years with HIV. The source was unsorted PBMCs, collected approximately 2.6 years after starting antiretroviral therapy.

The CDR3 DNA reads TGTGCCAGCAGCGTTACAGGGCTTGACAGCACTGAAGCTTTCTTT. Translated, it gives CASSVTGLDSTEAFF. The chain uses TRBV4-2 and TRBJ1-1; TRBD1 is a possible D gene (6 bases). Trimming removed 5 bases from V and 4 bases from J, with 17 bases in between. The CDR3 spans 15 residues. CDR1 and CDR2 from the germline V gene are LGHNA and YNFKEQ.